These 5 T cell receptor beta chains came from one sample sequenced in a study of CD8+ T cells in alopecia areata. Investigators isolated RNA and reverse transcribed it into cDNA to act as the sequencing template. The repertoire was sequenced with immunoSEQ multiplex PCR; TCRdb's copy has only in-frame clones and lacks some. The sample lists approximately 150,000 clones, 45% to 60% seen once, with about 4.5% in the top ten. Input material: CD4+ T cells sorted from blood. The receptors shown here come from a human donor in good health.

Here the CDR3 reads CASSISGRGTDTQYF. The CDR3 bases are TGTGCCAGTAGTATAAGCGGGAGAGGCACAGATACGCAGTATTTT. The chain combines TRBV19 with TRBJ2-3, with 8 nucleotides matching TRBD2. CDR1 is LNHDA and CDR2 is SQIVND in the germline V gene (reference sequence). V trimming: 2 bases; J trimming: 1 base; junction bases outside the gene matches: 2. The CDR3 contains 15 residues.

The V call is TRBV15, the J call TRBJ1-5, with D maybe TRBD1 (5 bases). The CDR3 spans 15 residues. Germline lookup yields CDR1 LNHNV and CDR2 YYDKDF (reference sequence). Trimming pared 3 bases from V and 0 bases from J, leaving 9 bases between. The CDR3 here is CATSSAGNSNQPQHF. The CDR3 DNA follows: TGTGCCACCAGCAGCGCAGGGAATAGCAATCAGCCCCAGCATTTT.

Turning to this clone: The same CDR3 can be traced to other DNA sequences in this sample. V usage is TRBV5-1 and J usage is TRBJ1-2, with D unclear. In germline, CDR1 is SGHRS, CDR2 YFSETQ. CDR3 size: 12 residues. V was cut by 4 bases and J by 4 bases, with 8 bases left in between. The DNA of the CDR3 is TGCGCCAGCAGCGCCGAGGGCTATGGCTACACCTTC. Translation gives CASSAEGYGYTF.

This clone showed up just a few times. V and J are TRBV29-1 and TRBJ1-1; TRBD1 aligns across 11 bases. This CDR3 is built from 11 residues. From germline, CDR1 is SQVTM and CDR2 ANQGSEA. The chain's CDR3 is CSGDRGAEAFF. In DNA, the CDR3 is TGCAGTGGGGACAGGGGGGCTGAAGCTTTCTTT. Variable domain in full (rest from reference TRBV29-1 and TRBJ1-1): SAVISQKPSRDICQRGTSLTIQCQVDSQVTMMFWYRQQPGQSLTLIATANQGSEATYESGFVIDKFPISRPNLTFSTLTVSNMSPEDSSIYLCSGDRGAEAFFGQGTRLTVV.

This clone was observed a handful of times. The chain is built from TRBV10-3 and TRBJ1-1, with 9 positions matching TRBD1. The CDR3 spans 14 residues. J gave up 0 bases and V 9 bases, and 5 bases lay outside the gene matches. CDR1 and CDR2 (germline): ENHRY, SYGVKD. The CDR3: CAIRDRALNTEAFF. The CDR3 DNA reads TGTGCCATTCGGGACAGGGCGTTGAACACTGAAGCTTTCTTT.